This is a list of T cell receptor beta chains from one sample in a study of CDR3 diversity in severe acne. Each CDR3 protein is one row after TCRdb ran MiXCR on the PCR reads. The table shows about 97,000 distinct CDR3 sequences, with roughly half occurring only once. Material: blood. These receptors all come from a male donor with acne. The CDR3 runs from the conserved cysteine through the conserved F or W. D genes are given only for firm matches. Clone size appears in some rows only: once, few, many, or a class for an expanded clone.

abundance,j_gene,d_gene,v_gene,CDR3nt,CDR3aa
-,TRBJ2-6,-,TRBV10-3,TGTGCCATCAGTGGGACACTAGGCGCCTCTGGGGCCAACGTCCTGACTTTC,CAISGTLGASGANVLTF
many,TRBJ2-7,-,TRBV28,TGTGCCAGCAGCCACTACGAGCAGTACTTC,CASSHYEQYF
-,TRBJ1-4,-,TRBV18,TGTGCCAGCTCACCACTGGGGGGTGAAAAACTGTTTTTT,CASSPLGGEKLFF
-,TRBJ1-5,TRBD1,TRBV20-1,TGCAGTGCTAGAGTTAGAGACAGGGGAGGCAATCAGCCCCAGCATTTT,CSARVRDRGGNQPQHF
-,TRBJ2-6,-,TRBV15,TGTGCCACCAGCAGGAATGGGGCCAACGTCCTGACTTTC,CATSRNGANVLTF
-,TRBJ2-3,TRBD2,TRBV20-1,TGCAGTGCTAGAGGGACTAGCGGGAGGGCACCGGGTACGCAGTATTTT,CSARGTSGRAPGTQYF
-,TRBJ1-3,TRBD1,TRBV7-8,TGTGCCAGCAGCTCCGCCCCTCAGGGGGGCTCTGGAAACACCATATATTTT,CASSSAPQGGSGNTIYF
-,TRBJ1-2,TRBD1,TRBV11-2,TGTGCCAGCAGCGGGACAGGGGGCCACTATGGCTACACCTTC,CASSGTGGHYGYTF
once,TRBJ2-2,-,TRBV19,TGTGCCAGTAGTATTGGCGAGAACACCGGGGAGCTGTTTTTT,CASSIGENTGELFF
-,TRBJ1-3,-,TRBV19,TGTGCCAGTAGTAGAGACCCGTTTTTGTACACCATATATTTT,CASSRDPFLYTIYF
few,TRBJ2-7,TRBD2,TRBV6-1,TGTGCCAGCAGTGAGGTGACTAGCGGGAGCTACGAGCAGTACTTC,CASSEVTSGSYEQYF
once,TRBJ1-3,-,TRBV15,TGTGCCACCAGCAGAGTGGGACTTGACTCTGGAAACACCATATATTTT,CATSRVGLDSGNTIYF
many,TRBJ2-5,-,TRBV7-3,TGTGCCAGCAGCTTTCTGGACGAAAAAGAGACCCAGTACTTC,CASSFLDEKETQYF
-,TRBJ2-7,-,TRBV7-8,TGTGCCAGCAGCTCGCATGGGGCCTACTACGAGCAGTACTTC,CASSSHGAYYEQYF
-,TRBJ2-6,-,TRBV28,TGTGCCAGCAGGGCCCGATCTGGGGCCAACGTCCTGACTTTC,CASRARSGANVLTF
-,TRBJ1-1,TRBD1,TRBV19,TGTGCCAGTAGTATTACCGGTACAGGGGACACTGAAGCTTTCTTT,CASSITGTGDTEAFF
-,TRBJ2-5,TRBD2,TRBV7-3,TGTGCCAGCAGCCTGTCCTTGCAAGCGGGAGTTGTTCGCGTTGAAGGAGAGACCCAGTACTTC,CASSLSLQAGVVRVEGETQYF
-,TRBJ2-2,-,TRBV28,TGTGCCAGCAGCGAGAGAGTAACGGAGGAGCTGTTTTTT,CASSERVTEELFF
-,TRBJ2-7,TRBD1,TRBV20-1,TGCAGTGCTAGGGACGTCGGGACAGGGAGTCACGAGCAGTACTTC,CSARDVGTGSHEQYF
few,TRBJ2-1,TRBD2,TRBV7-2,TGTGCCAGCAGCCCTAGCGGACTAGCGGAGGTCTTC,CASSPSGLAEVF
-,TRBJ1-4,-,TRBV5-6,TGTGCCAGCAGCTCTTCCAGGGTTCATGAAAAACCGTTTTTT,CASSSSRVHEKPFF
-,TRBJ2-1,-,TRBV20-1,TGCAGTGCCAGCAAAAAAGGGGGTTTGGGAAATGAGCAGTTCTTC,CSASKKGGLGNEQFF
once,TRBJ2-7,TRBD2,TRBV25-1,TGTGCCAGCAGTTCCCCGCAACTAGCGGGACCCTACGAGCAGTACTTC,CASSSPQLAGPYEQYF
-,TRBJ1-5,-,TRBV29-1,TGCAGCGTTGAGGACGGGAATAGCAATCAGCCCCAGCATTTT,CSVEDGNSNQPQHF
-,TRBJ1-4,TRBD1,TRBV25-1,TGTGCCAGCAGCGCAATCGGGACAGACGAATCATTT,CASSAIGTDESF
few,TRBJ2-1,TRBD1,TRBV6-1,TGTGCCAGCAGTAACCCGGGACAGGGGTGGTCCTACAATGAGCAGTTCTTC,CASSNPGQGWSYNEQFF
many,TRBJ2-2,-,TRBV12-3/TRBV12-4,TGTGCCAGCATAGAGCGCGGGGAGCTGTTTTTT,CASIERGELFF
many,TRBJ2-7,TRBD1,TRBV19,TGTGCCAGTAGTTGGGACAGTGGGCCCTACGAGCAGTACTTC,CASSWDSGPYEQYF
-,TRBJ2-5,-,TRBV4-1,TGCGCCAGCAGCCAAGGAGAGACAGTTAAAATACAAGAGACCCAGTACTTC,CASSQGETVKIQETQYF
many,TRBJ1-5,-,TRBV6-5,TGTGCCAGCAGTTACTCGGGGGGGCCCTATAGCAATCAGCCCCAGCATTTT,CASSYSGGPYSNQPQHF
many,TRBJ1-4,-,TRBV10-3,TGTGCCATCAGACCTGGTCTTGCAACTAATGAAAAACTGTTTTTT,CAIRPGLATNEKLFF
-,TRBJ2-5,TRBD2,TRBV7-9,TGTGCCAGCAGCCGTACTAGCGGGAGGAACCAAGAGACCCAGTACTTC,CASSRTSGRNQETQYF
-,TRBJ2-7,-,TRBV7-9,TGTGCCAGCAGCCATGCCGCTTTAACCTACGAGCAGTACTTC,CASSHAALTYEQYF
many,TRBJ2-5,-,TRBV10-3,TGTGCCATCAGTGACCTGGACCGTGGCCAAGAGACCCAGTACTTC,CAISDLDRGQETQYF
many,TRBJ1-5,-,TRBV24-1,TGTGCCACCAGTGACCCCTCGGCACGGGAAGCCAATCAGCCCCAGCATTTT,CATSDPSAREANQPQHF
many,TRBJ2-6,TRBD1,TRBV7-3,TGTGCCAGCAGCTTAATCGGGACAGCGAACTCTGGGGCCAACGTCCTGACTTTC,CASSLIGTANSGANVLTF
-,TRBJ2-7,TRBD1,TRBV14,TGTGCCAGCAGCCTCACAGGGGCCGACTCCTACGAGCAGTACTTC,CASSLTGADSYEQYF
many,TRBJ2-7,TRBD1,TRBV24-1,TGTGCCACCAGTACCGGGACAGGGCAGTACGAGCAGTACTTC,CATSTGTGQYEQYF
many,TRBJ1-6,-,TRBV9,TGTGCCAGCAGCGTAGATGGCAGTAATAATTCACCCCTCCACTTT,CASSVDGSNNSPLHF
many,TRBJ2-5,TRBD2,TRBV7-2,TGTGCCAGCAGCTTGGCACTAGCGGGAGCTCAAGAGACCCAGTACTTC,CASSLALAGAQETQYF
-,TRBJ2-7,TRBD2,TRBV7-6,TGTGCCAGCAGCAAAGCGGGAGGGGGGGGTTACGAGCAGTACTTC,CASSKAGGGGYEQYF
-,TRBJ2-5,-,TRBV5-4,TGTGCCAGCAGCGCGGAGGTCGCAGAGACCCAGTGCTTC,CASSAEVAETQCF
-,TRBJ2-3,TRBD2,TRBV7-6,TGTGCCAGCAGCTTAGCGACTAGCGGGAGTTCGGTCGGTGAGCAGTATTTT,CASSLATSGSSVGEQYF
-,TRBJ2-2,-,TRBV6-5,TGTGCCAGCAGAGGGCCCAGGTCGAGGGGGGAGCTGTTTTTT,CASRGPRSRGELFF
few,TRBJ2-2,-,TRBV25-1,TGTGCCAGCAGTGATTCGGACACCGGGGAGCTGTTTTTT,CASSDSDTGELFF
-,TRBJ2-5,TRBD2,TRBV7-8,TGTGCCAGCAGCGAGGGACTAGCGGGAGCGCAAGAGACCCAGTACTTC,CASSEGLAGAQETQYF
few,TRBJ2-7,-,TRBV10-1,TGCGCCAGCAGCCCCCCGGACATGGACTCCTACGAGCAGTACTTC,CASSPPDMDSYEQYF
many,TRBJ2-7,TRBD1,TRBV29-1,TGCAGCGTAGGTTACAGGGGGAGGACCTCCTACGAGCAGTACTTC,CSVGYRGRTSYEQYF
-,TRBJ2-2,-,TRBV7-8,TGTGCCAGCACCCTAGGGGGGCCCGGGGAGCTGTTTTTT,CASTLGGPGELFF